Listed below are T cell receptor beta chains from one sample, sequenced in a study of T cells in Graves' hyperthyroidism and ophthalmopathy. One entry per CDR3 protein results from TCRdb running MiXCR on the multiplex PCR reads. The sample carries a few hundred thousand distinct CDR3 sequences, around 16% recorded once. Sequenced sample: blood. Every receptor here comes from a woman between 40 and 50 years old with Graves' ophthalmopathy. The CDR3 runs from the conserved cysteine through the conserved F or W.

V gene	J gene	CDR3 protein
TRBV19	TRBJ1-5	CASQPPGNQPQHF
TRBV7-9	TRBJ2-1	CASSLVGPSDEQFF
TRBV18	TRBJ2-3	CASSPTPISGVTDTQYF
TRBV7-9	TRBJ1-1	CASSASGGGEAFF
TRBV29-1	TRBJ2-3	CSASAGGLTDTQYF
TRBV2	TRBJ1-1	CASRQGTTTEAFF
TRBV2	TRBJ2-1	CASSGLAGGVYNEQFF
TRBV24-1	TRBJ2-1	CATSESGEQFF
TRBV5-6	TRBJ1-1	CASNLGGRNTEAFF
TRBV2	TRBJ1-3	CASSGSGGVGNTIYF
TRBV12-3/TRBV12-4	TRBJ1-5	CASSLTGGAYYNQPQHF
TRBV28	TRBJ2-1	CASSRHSSYNEQFF
TRBV28	TRBJ2-1	CASSSLAGGVYNEQFF
TRBV27	TRBJ2-2	CASTTDRGGTGELFF
TRBV7-9	TRBJ2-1	CASSLGTSDVRNEQSF
TRBV6-5	TRBJ2-3	CASSYSSGLAGGGDTQYF
TRBV7-8	TRBJ2-4	CASSLAGPGPKNIQYF
TRBV7-9	TRBJ1-2	CASSPTVSGYTF
TRBV7-3	TRBJ2-1	CASSQGNYNEQFF
TRBV5-1	TRBJ2-3	CASSYVGDRGTDTQYF
TRBV11-1	TRBJ2-1	CASSFRLEIPPGEQFF
TRBV28	TRBJ1-4	CASSPLGQGGGEKLFF
TRBV4-1	TRBJ2-3	CASSQEGADASTDTQYF
TRBV11-2	TRBJ2-7	CASSPDRDYEQYF
TRBV20-1	TRBJ2-3	CSARDAVLAVDTQYF
TRBV6-1	TRBJ2-7	CASSQRLRTNPYEQYF
TRBV15	TRBJ2-5	CATSSGAHGYF
TRBV5-1	TRBJ2-1	CASSLESRSYNEQFF
TRBV5-1	TRBJ2-5	CASSPPLGTRETQYF
TRBV7-9	TRBJ2-3	CASSLSVTSGRSTDTQYF
TRBV28	TRBJ2-1	CASSLGRGWWLAGGRYGEQFF
TRBV7-2	TRBJ2-7	CASSLGDSYEQYF
TRBV5-1	TRBJ1-6	CASSLGSSSYNSPLHF
TRBV20-1	TRBJ2-7	CSAPPRRGGYEQYF
TRBV2	TRBJ2-1	CASSETSSYNEQFF
TRBV5-1	TRBJ1-4	CASNLSRDSVLQMPEKLFF
TRBV6-5	TRBJ1-4	CASSYQGDNEKLFF
TRBV20-1	TRBJ1-2	CSVPLRGTGGSVGYTF
TRBV27	TRBJ2-2	CASSVTGMLRTGELFF
TRBV11-2	TRBJ2-5	CASSSLAGAGEGETQYF
TRBV4-2	TRBJ2-4	CASSQDSGEGGSNIQYF
TRBV6-2/TRBV6-3	TRBJ1-5	CASSYGTGTFNQPQHF
TRBV11-2	TRBJ2-1	CASSFLQGGNEQFF
TRBV7-2	TRBJ1-2	CASSRGQGEYGYTF
TRBV6-1	TRBJ2-3	CASSYSELASPQYF
TRBV29-1	TRBJ1-4	CSVGASPTNEKLFF
TRBV6-1	TRBJ2-1	CASTPDFYNEQFF
TRBV27	TRBJ2-5	CASRPIVGYQETQYF